Below are 8 T cell receptor beta chains sequenced from a single sample in a study of T cells after posttransplantation cyclophosphamide. Treatment was busulfan-fludarabine conditioning, a marrow graft, and cyclophosphamide on days +3 and +4. The method was immunoSEQ multiplex PCR; TCRdb's version includes in-frame clones alone and lacks a portion of them. This table holds 10,000 to 15,000 clones, over 2% found once. Here the sequenced sample was PBMCs, taken after allogeneic stem cell transplant with posttransplant cyclophosphamide. The origin of the receptors is a male patient in his thirties who received an allogeneic stem cell transplant from a related donor, was CMV-positive, and had no GVHD. The T cells may partly be graft donor cells.

In this sample, this clone turned up a few times. The CDR3, as DNA: TGCGCCAGCAGCTCTTGGGGAGGTGAGCAGTTCTTC. Encoded protein: CASSSWGGEQFF. The gene calls are TRBV5-1 and TRBJ2-1, with D perhaps TRBD2 (6 bases). The V gene lost 3 bases and the J gene lost 9 bases, with 10 bases spanning the gap. The CDR3 contains 12 residues. Per germline, CDR1 SGHRS and CDR2 YFSETQ.

A few counts support this clone. At the DNA level, this CDR3 is encoded by other sequences in the same sample as well. The genes are TRBV19 and TRBJ2-3; 9 bases match TRBD1. The CDR3 totals 17 residues. Trimming at V came to 6 bases and at J to 0 bases, leaving 10 bases not matched to a gene. Germline V gene data show CDR1 as LNHDA and CDR2 as SQIVND (reference sequence). This chain's CDR3 is CASRNRGGTGSTDTQYF. DNA for the CDR3: TGTGCCAGTAGGAATAGAGGGGGGACAGGGAGCACAGATACGCAGTATTTT.

In its sample, this clone was seen a few times. The rearrangement uses TRBV19 and TRBJ1-3; tentative D call: TRBD1 (5 bases). Trimming pared 9 bases from V and 0 bases from J, leaving 6 bases between. This CDR3 region has 12 residues. CDR1 and CDR2 (germline): LNHDA, SQIVND (reference sequence). In DNA form, the CDR3 reads TGTGCCAGGACAGTCTCTGGAAACACCATATATTTT. Protein: CARTVSGNTIYF.

This clone qualifies as medium-sized (0.01 to 0.1%). The chain recombines TRBV2 with TRBJ2-2; TRBD2 might be the D (6 bases). V lost 3 bases and J 6 bases, leaving 17 bases between the germline ends. CDR3 size: 16 residues. Germline V lookup: CDR1 SNHLY, CDR2 FYNNEI. The CDR3 DNA sequence: TGTGCCAGCAGTGAGTACGGCGGGAAATACTCCGGGGAGCTGTTTTTT. The encoded protein is CASSEYGGKYSGELFF.

The chain has TRBV10-2 and TRBJ2-7; TRBD1 matches 10 bases. Germline-derived CDR1 and CDR2 are WSHSY and SAAADI. The CDR3 sequence is 14 residues long. V dropped 1 base and J dropped 5; count of bases not matched to a gene: 2. CDR3 residues: CASSEWTGGDEQYF. In DNA, the CDR3 is TGCGCCAGCAGTGAGTGGACAGGGGGAGACGAGCAGTACTTC.

This clone was observed a handful of times. This chain connects TRBV4-1 to TRBJ2-3; 7 positions agree with TRBD2. Germline-derived CDR1 and CDR2 are MGHRA and YSYEKL. V dropped 4 bases and J dropped 0; count of bases not matched to a gene: 4. The CDR3 covers 15 residues. Written as DNA, the CDR3 is TGCGCCAGCAGCCCTTGGGGAGGGAGCACAGATACGCAGTATTTT. This sequence encodes CASSPWGGSTDTQYF.

This clone was counted between two and nine times. The rearrangement uses TRBV4-3 and TRBJ1-3; D might be TRBD1 (6 bases). Germline CDR1 is LGHNA and CDR2 is YSLEER. The CDR3 has 15 residues. Trimming pared 0 bases from V and 2 bases from J, leaving 8 bases between. CDR3 DNA sequence: TGCGCCAGCAGCCAAGAAACAGGGACTGGAAACACCATATATTTT. Translated: CASSQETGTGNTIYF.

This clone was counted a few times. This chain joins TRBV9 and TRBJ1-3, with D possibly being TRBD1 (5 bases). V was trimmed by 0 bases and J by 3 bases, leaving 13 bases between them. Germline V gene lookup returns CDR1 SGDLS and CDR2 YYNGEE. This CDR3 has 16 amino acids. As DNA, the CDR3 is TGTGCCAGCAGCGTAGCCCCTGGGGCCAGTGGAAACACCATATATTTT. Translation: CASSVAPGASGNTIYF.